This TCR beta chain was sequenced in a study of CD8 T cells in ankylosing spondylitis. Study results and caveats: Blood from ankylosing spondylitis patients appeared to carry a characteristic roughly 8-variant TCR beta motif.

MiXCR, applied by TCRdb to the 5' RACE reads, yields one record per CDR3 protein. There are over 200,000 distinct CDR3 sequences in the sample; around 16% occur only once, and roughly 46% lies in the top ten. A note on this clonotype: Its antigen is not identified.

The TCR originated in a male donor with ankylosing spondylitis. Sequencing was performed on blood, either unsorted or a sorted T cell fraction (not recorded which).

CDR3 coding DNA: TGTGCCAGCAGCTTAAAGGGAGAAGGTTCTGGAAACACCATATATTTT. It codes for CASSLKGEGSGNTIYF. V gene TRBV7-9 combines with J gene TRBJ1-3, with D hard to call. Trimming removed 2 bases from V and 1 base from J, with 12 bases in between. Germline CDR1 reads SEHNR; CDR2 reads FQNEAQ (reference sequence). The CDR3 is 16 residues long. The complete variable domain, with remaining parts taken from reference TRBV7-9 and TRBJ1-3, reads DTGVSQNPRHKITKRGQNVTFRCDPISEHNRLYWYRQTLGQGPEFLTYFQNEAQLEKSRLLSDRFSAERPKGSFSTLEIQRTEQGDSAMYLCASSLKGEGSGNTIYFGEGSWLTVV.